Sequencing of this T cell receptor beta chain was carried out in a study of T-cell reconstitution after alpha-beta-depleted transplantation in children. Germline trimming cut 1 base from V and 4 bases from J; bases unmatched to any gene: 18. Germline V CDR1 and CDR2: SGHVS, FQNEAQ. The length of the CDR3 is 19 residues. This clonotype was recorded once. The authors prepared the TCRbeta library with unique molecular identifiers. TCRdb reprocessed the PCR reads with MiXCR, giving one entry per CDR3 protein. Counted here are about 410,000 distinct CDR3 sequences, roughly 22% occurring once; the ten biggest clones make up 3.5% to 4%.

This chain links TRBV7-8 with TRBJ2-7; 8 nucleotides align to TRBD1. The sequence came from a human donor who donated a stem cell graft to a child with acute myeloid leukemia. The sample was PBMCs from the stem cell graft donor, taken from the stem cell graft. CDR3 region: CASSLVVGDRGSTVYEQYF. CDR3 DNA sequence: TGTGCCAGCAGCTTAGTAGTGGGTGACAGGGGTTCGACGGTATACGAGCAGTACTTC.